This TCR beta chain was captured in a study of T cell responses to AZD1222 COVID-19 vaccine. Study-level findings and limits: Recipients of two AZD1222 doses showed rising Spike-specific TCR breadth and depth. No day 14 peak samples; only post-peak repertoires were characterized. The number of AZD1222 recipients seropositive at baseline was only 5 to 7.

The CDR3 consists of 14 residues. The germline V gene has CDR1 SGHRS and CDR2 YFSETQ. Between the trimmed V and J ends, which lost 4 bases and 5 bases, there was a span of 15 bases. Regarding this clone: The antigen is not known.

TCRdb's table, derived via immunoSEQ multiplex PCR, lists solely in-frame clones and lacks some. The repertoire holds 150,000 to 200,000 clones, with 70% to 90% as singletons. The chain combines TRBV5-1 with TRBJ2-5; maybe TRBD1 (6 bases). The TCR sequence derives from an adult who received the MenACWY meningococcal vaccine as a control. This specimen was peripheral blood, taken 28 days after the second dose of the MenACWY control vaccine. In DNA form, the CDR3 reads TGCGCCAGCAGCGCTACCGACAGGACGGAGACCCAGTACTTC. It is translated as CASSATDRTETQYF.